These 7 T cell receptor beta chains came from one sample sequenced in a study of shared clonotypes between healthy human individuals. The assay was immunoSEQ multiplex PCR, and TCRdb's table has in-frame clones only and misses some. The data contain under 600,000 clones, more than 95% of them seen just once; the ten biggest clones take up 0.057%. The sample was naive CD4+ T cells sorted from blood. Subset of the sample: CD45RA+ positively selected. These receptors came from a woman in her 30s in good health.

CDR3 sequence (DNA): TGTGCCAGCAGCGTCGTAGAGAATGAGCAGTTCTTC. It specifies CASSVVENEQFF. This chain connects TRBV13 to TRBJ2-1, with unresolved D. This CDR3 contains 12 residues. The V end was cut by 5 bases, the J end by 7 bases, with 9 bases between. Germline CDR1 PRHDT, CDR2 FYEKMQ (reference sequence).

The chain has TRBV5-1 and TRBJ2-1; no clear D gene. With 0 bases removed from V and 5 bases from J, the gap between germline ends came to 3 bases. Germline V CDR1 and CDR2: SGHRS, YFSETQ. The CDR3 is 12 amino acids. CDR3 sequence: CASSLENNEQFF. CDR3 nucleotides: TGCGCCAGCAGCTTGGAGAACAATGAGCAGTTCTTC.

This sequence joins TRBV2 and TRBJ1-2; D is ambiguous. V gave up 7 bases and J gave up 3 bases, with 18 bases separating them. This CDR3 contains 15 residues. From germline, CDR1 is SNHLY and CDR2 FYNNEI. The CDR3, as DNA: TGTGCCAGCAAGGAGGACCTAAGCTTGGACTATGGCTACACCTTC. This encodes CASKEDLSLDYGYTF.

The J gene is TRBJ1-1, the V gene TRBV10-3; possible D gene TRBD1, 5 bases. Germline V gene lookup returns CDR1 ENHRY and CDR2 SYGVKD. V lost 0 bases and J lost 8, with 10 bases in between. This CDR3 is built from 13 residues. The CDR3 reads CAISESTRGEAFF. CDR3 DNA sequence: TGTGCCATCAGTGAGTCTACCCGGGGGGAAGCTTTCTTT.

The chain recombines TRBV5-1 with TRBJ1-5; D may be TRBD1 (5 bases). CDR3 length: 13 amino acids. The V end was cut by 5 bases, the J end by 0 bases, with 6 bases between. Germline loops: CDR1 SGHRS, CDR2 YFSETQ. The CDR3 nucleotides are TGCGCCAGCAGAGGGGATAGCAATCAGCCCCAGCATTTT. Amino acids: CASRGDSNQPQHF.

V gene TRBV7-9 combines with J gene TRBJ2-3; maybe TRBD2 (5 bases). Trimming shortened V by 1 base and J by 1 base, and 9 bases separated the two germline ends. This CDR3 is 15 amino acids long. Germline values: CDR1 SEHNR, CDR2 FQNEAQ (reference sequence). CDR3 DNA: TGTGCCAGCAGCTTAGATTTGCGGGGCACAGATACGCAGTATTTT. Translation gives CASSLDLRGTDTQYF.

V gene TRBV6-1 combines with J gene TRBJ2-7; 12 bases match TRBD2. CDR3 length: 15 residues. From germline, CDR1 is MNHNS and CDR2 SASEGT. V shed 5 bases, J shed 6 bases, and the junction held 8 bases outside the gene matches. Written as DNA, the CDR3 is TGTGCCAGCAGTTTGGAAGGACTAGCGGGAATCGAGCAGTACTTC. Amino acids: CASSLEGLAGIEQYF.